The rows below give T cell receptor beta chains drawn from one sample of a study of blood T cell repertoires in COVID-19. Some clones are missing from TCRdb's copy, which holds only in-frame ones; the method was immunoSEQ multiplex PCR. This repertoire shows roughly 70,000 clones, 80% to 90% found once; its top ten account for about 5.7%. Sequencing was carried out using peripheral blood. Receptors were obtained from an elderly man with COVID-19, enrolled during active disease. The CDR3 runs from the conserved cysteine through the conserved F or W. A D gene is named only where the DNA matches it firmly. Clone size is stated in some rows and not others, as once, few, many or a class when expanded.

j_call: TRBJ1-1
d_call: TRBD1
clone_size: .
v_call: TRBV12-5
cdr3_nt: TGTGCTAGTGGTCCGACCGACAGGGGGGGTACTGAAGCTTTCTTT
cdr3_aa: CASGPTDRGGTEAFF

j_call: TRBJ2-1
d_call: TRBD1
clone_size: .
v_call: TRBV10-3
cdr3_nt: TGTGCCATCAGTGAAGGGACAGGAGCGTACAATGAGCAGTTCTTC
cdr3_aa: CAISEGTGAYNEQFF

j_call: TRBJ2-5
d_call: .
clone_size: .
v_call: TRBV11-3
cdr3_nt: TGTGCCAGCAGCTCTCGAGGGGAGGGGGGGACCCAGTACTTC
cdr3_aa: CASSSRGEGGTQYF

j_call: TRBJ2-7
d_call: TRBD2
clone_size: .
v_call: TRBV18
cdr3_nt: TGTGCCAGCTCACCGTGGGAGGGCGGGGAGCAGTACTTC
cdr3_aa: CASSPWEGGEQYF

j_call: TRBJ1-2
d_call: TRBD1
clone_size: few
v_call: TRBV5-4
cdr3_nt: TGTGCCAGCAGCCCCGGACAGGGTCGGGATTACTATGGCTACACCTTC
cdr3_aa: CASSPGQGRDYYGYTF

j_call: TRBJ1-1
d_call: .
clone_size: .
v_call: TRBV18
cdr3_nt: TGTGCCAGCTCGGGGGCGAACACTGAAGCTTTCTTT
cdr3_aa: CASSGANTEAFF

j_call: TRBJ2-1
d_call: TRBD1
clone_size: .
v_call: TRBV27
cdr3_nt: TGTGCCAGCAGTTTGAGGGGACAGGGTGGCAATGAGCAGTTCTTC
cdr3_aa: CASSLRGQGGNEQFF

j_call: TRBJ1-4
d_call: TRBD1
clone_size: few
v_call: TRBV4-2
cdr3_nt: TGTGCCAGCAGCCCACGGACAGGGGTAGATGAAAAACTGTTTTTT
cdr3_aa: CASSPRTGVDEKLFF

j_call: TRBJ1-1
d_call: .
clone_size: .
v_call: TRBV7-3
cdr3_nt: TGTGCCAGCAGCTTACAGATGAACACTGAAGCTTTCTTT
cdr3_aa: CASSLQMNTEAFF

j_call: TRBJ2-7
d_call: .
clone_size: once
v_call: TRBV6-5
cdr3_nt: TGTGCCAGCAGTTTCGGACAGATCTCCTACGAGCAGTACTTC
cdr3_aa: CASSFGQISYEQYF

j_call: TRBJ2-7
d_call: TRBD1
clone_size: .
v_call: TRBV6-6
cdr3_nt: TGTGCCAGCAGTTCCGGACAGGGGGCTAACGAGCAGTACTTC
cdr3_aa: CASSSGQGANEQYF

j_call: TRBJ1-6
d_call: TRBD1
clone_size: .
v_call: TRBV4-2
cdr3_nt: TGTGCCAGCAGCTTTGACAGGGACAATTCACCCCTCCACTTT
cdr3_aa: CASSFDRDNSPLHF

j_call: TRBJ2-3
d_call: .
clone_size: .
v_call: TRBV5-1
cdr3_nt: TGCGCCAGCAGCTTGGGGGGAGTCGGCGATACGCAGTATTTT
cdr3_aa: CASSLGGVGDTQYF

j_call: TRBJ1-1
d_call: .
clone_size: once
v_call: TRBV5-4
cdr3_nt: TGTGCCAGCAGCCCTGAGAGGACAGTGAACACTGAAGCTTTCTTT
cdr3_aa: CASSPERTVNTEAFF